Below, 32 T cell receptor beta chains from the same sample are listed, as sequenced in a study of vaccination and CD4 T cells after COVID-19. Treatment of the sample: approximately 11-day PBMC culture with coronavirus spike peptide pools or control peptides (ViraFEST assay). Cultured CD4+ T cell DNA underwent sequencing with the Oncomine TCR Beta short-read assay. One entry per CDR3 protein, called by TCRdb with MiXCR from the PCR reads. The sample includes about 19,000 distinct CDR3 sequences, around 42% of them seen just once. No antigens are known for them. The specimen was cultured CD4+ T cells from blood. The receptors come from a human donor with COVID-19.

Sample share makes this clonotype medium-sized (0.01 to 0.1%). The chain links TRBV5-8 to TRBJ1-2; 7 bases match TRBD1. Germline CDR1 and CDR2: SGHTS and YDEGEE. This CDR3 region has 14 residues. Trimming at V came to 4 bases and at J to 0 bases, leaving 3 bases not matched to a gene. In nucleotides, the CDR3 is TGTGCCAGCAGCCGGGGACAGTCTAACTATGGCTACACCTTC. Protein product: CASSRGQSNYGYTF.

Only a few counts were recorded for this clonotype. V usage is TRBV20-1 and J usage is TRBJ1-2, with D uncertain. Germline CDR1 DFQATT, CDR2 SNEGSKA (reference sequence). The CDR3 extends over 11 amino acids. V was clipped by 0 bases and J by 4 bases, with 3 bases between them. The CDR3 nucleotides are TGCAGTGCTAGAGATGGCTATGGCTACACCTTC. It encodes CSARDGYGYTF.

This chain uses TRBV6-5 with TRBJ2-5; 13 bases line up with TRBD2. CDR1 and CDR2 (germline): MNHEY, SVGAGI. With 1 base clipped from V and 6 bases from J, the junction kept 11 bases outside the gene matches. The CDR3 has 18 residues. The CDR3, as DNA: TGTGCCAGCAGTTACTTGTCGACTAGCGGGGGGTGGGGCAAGACCCAGTACTTC. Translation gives CASSYLSTSGGWGKTQYF.

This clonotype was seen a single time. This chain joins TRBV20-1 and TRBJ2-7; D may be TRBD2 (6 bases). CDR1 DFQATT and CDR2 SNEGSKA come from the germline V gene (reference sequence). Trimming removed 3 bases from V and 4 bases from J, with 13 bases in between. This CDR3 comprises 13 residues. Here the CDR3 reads CSARDYRAYEQYF. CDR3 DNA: TGCAGTGCTAGGGACTACCGGGCATACGAGCAGTACTTC.

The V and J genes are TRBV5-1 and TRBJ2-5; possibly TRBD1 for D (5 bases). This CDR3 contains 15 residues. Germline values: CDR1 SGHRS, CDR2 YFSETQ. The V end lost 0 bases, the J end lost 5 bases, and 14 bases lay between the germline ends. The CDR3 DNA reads TGCGCCAGCAGCTTGGGTTCAGGGCCCTCTGAGACCCAGTACTTC. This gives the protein CASSLGSGPSETQYF. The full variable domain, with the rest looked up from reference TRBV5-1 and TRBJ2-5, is KAGVTQTPRYLIKTRGQQVTLSCSPISGHRSVSWYQQTPGQGLQFLFEYFSETQRNKGNFPGRFSGRQFSNSRSEMNVSTLELGDSALYLCASSLGSGPSETQYFGPGTRLLVL.

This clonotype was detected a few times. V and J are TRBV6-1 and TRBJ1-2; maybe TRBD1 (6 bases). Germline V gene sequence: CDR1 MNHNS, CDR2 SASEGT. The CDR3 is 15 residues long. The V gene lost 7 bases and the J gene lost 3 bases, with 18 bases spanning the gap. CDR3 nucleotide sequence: TGTGCCAGCACTTCCGCTCAGGGGAGAGACTATGGCTACACCTTC. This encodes CASTSAQGRDYGYTF.

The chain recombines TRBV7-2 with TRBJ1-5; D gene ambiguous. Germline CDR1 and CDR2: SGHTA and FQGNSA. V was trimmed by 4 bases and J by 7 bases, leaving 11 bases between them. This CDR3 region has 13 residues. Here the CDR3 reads CASSSDRGQPQHF. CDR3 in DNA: TGTGCCAGCAGCTCCGACCGCGGCCAGCCCCAGCATTTT.

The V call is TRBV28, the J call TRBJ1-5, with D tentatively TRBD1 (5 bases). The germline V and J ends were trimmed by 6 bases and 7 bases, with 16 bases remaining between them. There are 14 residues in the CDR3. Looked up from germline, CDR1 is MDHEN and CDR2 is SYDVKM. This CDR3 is CASRPGTVQQPQHF. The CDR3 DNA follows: TGTGCCAGCAGACCCGGGACGGTGCAGCAGCCCCAGCATTTT.

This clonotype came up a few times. The CDR3 DNA sequence: TGTGCCTGGAAGTTGGAGGATTACACTGAAGCTTTCTTT. Translated: CAWKLEDYTEAFF. The chain is built from TRBV30 and TRBJ1-1, with D unclear. Trimming took off 4 bases at V and 3 bases at J, with 12 bases between the two ends. Germline CDR1 and CDR2: GTSNPN and SVGIG (reference sequence). This CDR3 has 13 residues.

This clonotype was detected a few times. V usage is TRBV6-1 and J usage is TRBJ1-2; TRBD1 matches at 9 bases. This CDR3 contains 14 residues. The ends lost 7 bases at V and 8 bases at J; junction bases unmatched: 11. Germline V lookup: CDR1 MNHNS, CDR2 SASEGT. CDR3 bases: TGTGCCAGCAAGGTTGGCGACAGGGGGGACGGCTACACCTTC. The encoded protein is CASKVGDRGDGYTF.

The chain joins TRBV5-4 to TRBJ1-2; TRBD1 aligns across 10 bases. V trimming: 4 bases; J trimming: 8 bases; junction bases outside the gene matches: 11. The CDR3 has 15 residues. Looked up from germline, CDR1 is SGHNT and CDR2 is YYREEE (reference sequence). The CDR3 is CASSAGDRGNHGYTF. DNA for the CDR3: TGTGCCAGCAGCGCCGGGGACAGGGGTAATCACGGCTACACCTTC.

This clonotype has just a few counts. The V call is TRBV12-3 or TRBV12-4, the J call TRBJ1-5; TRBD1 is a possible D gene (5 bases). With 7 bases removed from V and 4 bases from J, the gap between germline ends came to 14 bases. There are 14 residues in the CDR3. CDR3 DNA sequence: TGTGCCAGCATTCAGGGTTACACAAATCAGCCCCAGCATTTT. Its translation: CASIQGYTNQPQHF.

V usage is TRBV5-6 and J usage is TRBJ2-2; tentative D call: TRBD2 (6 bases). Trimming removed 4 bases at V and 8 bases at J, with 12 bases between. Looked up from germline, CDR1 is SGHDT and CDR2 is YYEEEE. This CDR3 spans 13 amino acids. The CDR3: CASSRDFDGELFF. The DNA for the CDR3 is TGTGCCAGCAGCAGGGACTTCGATGGGGAGCTGTTTTTT. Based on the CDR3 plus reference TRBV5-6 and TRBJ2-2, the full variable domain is DAGVTQSPTHLIKTRGQQVTLRCSPKSGHDTVSWYQQALGQGPQFIFQYYEEEERQRGNFPDRFSGHQFPNYSSELNVNALLLGDSALYLCASSRDFDGELFFGEGSRLTVL.

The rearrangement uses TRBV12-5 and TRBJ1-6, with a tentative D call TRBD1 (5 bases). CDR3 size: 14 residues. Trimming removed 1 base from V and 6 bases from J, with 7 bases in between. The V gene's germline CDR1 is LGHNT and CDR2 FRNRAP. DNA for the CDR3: TGTGCTAGTGGTTTGGCAGACAGTAATTCACCCCTCCACTTT. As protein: CASGLADSNSPLHF.

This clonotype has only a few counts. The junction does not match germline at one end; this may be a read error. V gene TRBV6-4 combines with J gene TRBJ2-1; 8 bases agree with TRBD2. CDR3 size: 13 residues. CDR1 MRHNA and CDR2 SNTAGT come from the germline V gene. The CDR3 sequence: CASSDRGLGEVVF. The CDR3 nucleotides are TGTGCCAGCAGTGACCGGGGACTAGGCGAGGTCGTCTTC.

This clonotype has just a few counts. CDR3 amino acids: CASMSGGGSYEQYF. The CDR3 bases are TGTGCCAGCATGTCGGGCGGAGGCTCCTACGAGCAGTACTTC. The chain has TRBV12-3 or TRBV12-4 and TRBJ2-7, with a possible D match to TRBD2 (5 bases). There are 14 residues in the CDR3. V gave up 7 bases and J gave up 0 bases, with 13 bases separating them.

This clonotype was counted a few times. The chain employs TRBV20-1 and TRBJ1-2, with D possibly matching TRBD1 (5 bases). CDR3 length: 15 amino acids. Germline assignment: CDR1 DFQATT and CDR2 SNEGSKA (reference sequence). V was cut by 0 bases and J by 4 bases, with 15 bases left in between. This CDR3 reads CSARDLGIGGYGYTF. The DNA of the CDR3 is TGCAGTGCTAGAGATCTGGGGATTGGGGGCTATGGCTACACCTTC.

Here the CDR3 reads CASGGTGGQYEQYF. The CDR3 nucleotides are TGTGCCAGCGGGGGGACAGGGGGCCAGTACGAGCAGTACTTC. The chain recombines TRBV6-2 or TRBV6-3 with TRBJ2-7; 12 bases line up with TRBD1. CDR1 is MNHEY, CDR2 SVGEGT, per germline. The V segment lost 8 bases and the J segment 4 bases; nucleotides outside the gene matches: 6. The CDR3 spans 14 residues.

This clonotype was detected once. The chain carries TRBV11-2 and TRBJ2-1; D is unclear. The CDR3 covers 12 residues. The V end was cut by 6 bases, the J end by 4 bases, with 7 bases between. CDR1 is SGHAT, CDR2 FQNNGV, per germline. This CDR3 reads CASSSTYNEQFF. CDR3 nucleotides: TGTGCCAGCAGTTCCACATACAATGAGCAGTTCTTC. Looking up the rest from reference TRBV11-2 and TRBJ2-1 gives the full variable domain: EAGVAQSPRYKIIEKRQSVAFWCNPISGHATLYWYQQILGQGPKLLIQFQNNGVVDDSQLPKDRFSAERLKGVDSTLKIQPAKLEDSAVYLCASSSTYNEQFFGPGTRLTVL.

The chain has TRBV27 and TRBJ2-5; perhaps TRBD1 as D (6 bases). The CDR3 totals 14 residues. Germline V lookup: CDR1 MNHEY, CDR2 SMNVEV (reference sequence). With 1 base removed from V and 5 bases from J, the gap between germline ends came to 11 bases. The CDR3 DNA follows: TGTGCCAGCAGTTTATGGGGGCGCGCGGAGACCCAGTACTTC. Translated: CASSLWGRAETQYF.

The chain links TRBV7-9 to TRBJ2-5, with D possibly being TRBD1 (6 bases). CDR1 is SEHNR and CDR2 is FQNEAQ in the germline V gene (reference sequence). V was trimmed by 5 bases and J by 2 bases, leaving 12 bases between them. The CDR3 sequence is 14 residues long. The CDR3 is CASSQRQVQETQYF. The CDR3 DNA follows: TGTGCCAGCAGCCAGCGACAGGTTCAAGAGACCCAGTACTTC. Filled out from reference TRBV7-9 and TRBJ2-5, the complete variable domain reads DTGVSQNPRHKITKRGQNVTFRCDPISEHNRLYWYRQTLGQGPEFLTYFQNEAQLEKSRLLSDRFSAERPKGSFSTLEIQRTEQGDSAMYLCASSQRQVQETQYFGPGTRLLVL.

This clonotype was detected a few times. Written as DNA, the CDR3 is TGTGCCAGTACCTCTAGCGGGGCGGATAATTCACCCCTCCACTTT. It is translated as CASTSSGADNSPLHF. The V and J genes are TRBV19 and TRBJ1-6, with D tentatively TRBD1 (5 bases). V was shortened by 7 bases and J by 5 bases, with 15 bases between the two germline ends. The germline V gene has CDR1 LNHDA and CDR2 SQIVND (reference sequence). The CDR3 spans 15 residues.

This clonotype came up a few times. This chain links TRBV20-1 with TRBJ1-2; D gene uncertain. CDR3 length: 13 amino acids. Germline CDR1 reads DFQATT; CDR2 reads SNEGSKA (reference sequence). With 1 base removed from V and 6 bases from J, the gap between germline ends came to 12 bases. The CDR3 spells CSARAGDKHGYTF. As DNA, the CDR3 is TGCAGTGCTAGAGCTGGAGACAAGCATGGCTACACCTTC.

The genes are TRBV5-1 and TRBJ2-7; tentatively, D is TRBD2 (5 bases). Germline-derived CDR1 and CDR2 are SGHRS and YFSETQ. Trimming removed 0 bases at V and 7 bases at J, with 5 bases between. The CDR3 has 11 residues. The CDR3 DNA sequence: TGCGCCAGCAGCTTGGCGGGGGAGCAGTACTTC. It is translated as CASSLAGEQYF.

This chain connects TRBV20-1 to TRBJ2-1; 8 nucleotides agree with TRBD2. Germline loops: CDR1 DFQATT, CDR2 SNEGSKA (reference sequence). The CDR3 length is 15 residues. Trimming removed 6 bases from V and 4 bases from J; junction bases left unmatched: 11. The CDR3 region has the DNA TGCAGTGCACCCCCACTAGCGGAGTCTTACAATGAGCAGTTCTTC. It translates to CSAPPLAESYNEQFF.

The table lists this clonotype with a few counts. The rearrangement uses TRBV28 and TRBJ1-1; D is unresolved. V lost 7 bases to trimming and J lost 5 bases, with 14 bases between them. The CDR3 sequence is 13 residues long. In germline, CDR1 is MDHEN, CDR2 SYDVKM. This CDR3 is CASKAGEKTEAFF. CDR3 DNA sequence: TGTGCCAGCAAGGCAGGAGAAAAAACTGAAGCTTTCTTT.

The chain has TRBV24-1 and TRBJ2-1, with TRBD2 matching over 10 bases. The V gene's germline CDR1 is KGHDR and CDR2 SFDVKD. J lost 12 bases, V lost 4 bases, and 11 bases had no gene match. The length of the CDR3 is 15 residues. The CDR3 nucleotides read TGTGCCACCAGTGACGTAGCGGGGGGACCAACAGGGCAGTTCTTC. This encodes CATSDVAGGPTGQFF.

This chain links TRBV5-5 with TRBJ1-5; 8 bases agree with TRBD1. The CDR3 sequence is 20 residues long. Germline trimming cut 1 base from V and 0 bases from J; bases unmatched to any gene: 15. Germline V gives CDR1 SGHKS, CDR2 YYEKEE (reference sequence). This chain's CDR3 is CASSLRSGTGDLYSNQPQHF. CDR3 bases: TGTGCCAGCAGCTTGCGGTCCGGGACAGGAGACCTCTATAGCAATCAGCCCCAGCATTTT.

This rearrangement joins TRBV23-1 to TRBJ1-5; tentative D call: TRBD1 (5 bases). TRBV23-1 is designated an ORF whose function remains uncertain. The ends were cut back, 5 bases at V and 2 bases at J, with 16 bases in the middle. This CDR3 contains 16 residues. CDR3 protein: CASSSPGREGNQPQHF. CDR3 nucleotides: TGCGCCAGCAGTTCCCCCGGCAGGGAAGGCAATCAGCCCCAGCATTTT.

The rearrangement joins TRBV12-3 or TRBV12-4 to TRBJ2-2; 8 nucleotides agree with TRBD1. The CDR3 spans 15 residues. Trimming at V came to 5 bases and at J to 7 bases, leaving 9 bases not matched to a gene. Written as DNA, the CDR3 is TGTGCCAGCAGTCAACTGGACAGGGCCGGCGGGGAGCTGTTTTTT. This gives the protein CASSQLDRAGGELFF.

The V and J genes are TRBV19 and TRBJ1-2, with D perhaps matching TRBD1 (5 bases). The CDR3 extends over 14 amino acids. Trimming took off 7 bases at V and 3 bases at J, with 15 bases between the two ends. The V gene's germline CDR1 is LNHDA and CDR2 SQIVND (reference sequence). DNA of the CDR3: TGTGCCAGTACGCAGGGCTTGGGTGACTATGGCTACACCTTC. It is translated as CASTQGLGDYGYTF.

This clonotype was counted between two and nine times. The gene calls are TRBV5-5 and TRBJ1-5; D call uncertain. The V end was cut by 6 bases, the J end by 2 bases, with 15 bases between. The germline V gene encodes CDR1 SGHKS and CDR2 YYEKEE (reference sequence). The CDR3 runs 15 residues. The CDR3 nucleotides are TGTGCCAGCACCCTTGGCTTAGGTGGCAATCAGCCCCAGCATTTT. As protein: CASTLGLGGNQPQHF.